A single sample is the source of the 32 T cell receptor beta chains below, sequenced in a study of blood T cell repertoires in COVID-19. Here immunoSEQ multiplex PCR was the method, and the copy in TCRdb shows in-frame clones only, minus some. In the table there are around 230,000 clones, around 88% of which are singletons. The sample consisted of PBMCs or T cells enriched from blood (not recorded which). The receptors come from a woman aged 35 to 49 with acute COVID-19.

The DNA for the CDR3 is TGTGCCTGGAGTGGGACAGGCAGGGGAAAACTGTTTTTT. The encoded protein is CAWSGTGRGKLFF. The chain recombines TRBV30 with TRBJ1-4; TRBD1 matches at 7 bases. Germline CDR1 reads GTSNPN; CDR2 reads SVGIG (reference sequence). V shed 1 base, J shed 10 bases, and the junction held 6 bases outside the gene matches. CDR3 length: 13 amino acids.

The gene calls are TRBV21-1 and TRBJ2-5; the table's D call, TRBD1, has no DNA check behind it. TRBV21-1 counts as a pseudogene. The CDR3 length is 14 residues. CDR3 protein: CASSKVHRGETQYF. CDR3 nucleotide sequence: TGTGCCAGCAGCAAGGTCCATAGGGGGGAGACCCAGTACTTC.

The chain employs TRBV20-1 and TRBJ1-1, with D perhaps matching TRBD1 (6 bases). This CDR3 has 16 amino acids. Trimming left V 3 bases short and J 3 bases short, with 20 bases between. Germline V lookup: CDR1 DFQATT, CDR2 SNEGSKA (reference sequence). The CDR3 DNA sequence: TGCAGTGCTAGTGACCAGGGGTGGGCTGGGGACACTGAAGCTTTCTTT. Amino acids: CSASDQGWAGDTEAFF.

This chain joins TRBV4-2 and TRBJ2-1; tentative D call: TRBD2 (6 bases). Germline V gives CDR1 LGHNA, CDR2 YNFKEQ. The CDR3 has 17 amino acids. V was clipped by 4 bases and J by 2 bases, with 18 bases between them. This CDR3 reads CASSRTGVREPYNEQFF. CDR3 nucleotide sequence: TGTGCCAGCAGCCGGACGGGGGTCAGGGAGCCCTACAATGAGCAGTTCTTC.

The chain has TRBV28 and TRBJ1-5; perhaps TRBD1 as D (5 bases). The ends were cut back, 5 bases at V and 3 bases at J, with 17 bases in the middle. This CDR3 comprises 16 residues. Germline CDR1 is MDHEN and CDR2 is SYDVKM. CDR3 sequence: CASSRLPDSYNQPQHF. The CDR3 DNA is TGTGCCAGCAGTCGTTTGCCCGACAGTTACAATCAGCCCCAGCATTTT.

The chain uses TRBV29-1 and TRBJ1-2, with TRBD1 matching 9 bases. In germline, CDR1 is SQVTM, CDR2 ANQGSEA. The V and J ends lost 2 bases and 10 bases, in that order; junction bases with no gene match: 8. CDR3 length: 13 residues. CDR3 amino acids: CSVEKGQGLVYTF. CDR3 DNA: TGCAGCGTTGAAAAAGGACAGGGGTTAGTCTACACCTTC.

The CDR3 region is CASSLLAVDEQYF. CDR3 DNA sequence: TGTGCCAGCAGCTTGCTAGCAGTCGACGAGCAGTACTTC. V and J are TRBV5-4 and TRBJ2-7; a possible D gene is TRBD2 (5 bases). CDR3 size: 13 residues. CDR1 and CDR2 from the germline V gene are SGHNT and YYREEE (reference sequence). V gave up 1 base and J gave up 5 bases, with 10 bases separating them. Full variable domain (rest looked up from reference TRBV5-4 and TRBJ2-7): ETGVTQSPTHLIKTRGQQVTLRCSSQSGHNTVSWYQQALGQGPQFIFQYYREEENGRGNFPPRFSGLQFPNYSSELNVNALELDDSALYLCASSLLAVDEQYFGPGTRLTVT.

The V gene is TRBV12-5, the J gene TRBJ1-2; 8 bases match TRBD1. V was clipped by 7 bases and J by 2 bases; unmatched bases: 3. The CDR3 is 13 residues long. Per the germline V gene, CDR1 is LGHNT and CDR2 is FRNRAP. DNA of the CDR3: TGTGCTAGTGCCTGGGACAGGAACTATGGCTACACCTTC. Its protein product is CASAWDRNYGYTF.

The chain joins TRBV5-4 to TRBJ1-3, with D perhaps TRBD1 (6 bases). The CDR3 extends over 16 amino acids. Germline-derived CDR1 and CDR2 are SGHNT and YYREEE (reference sequence). V was pared by 5 bases and J by 0 bases, with 15 bases between. The CDR3: CASSSGTTFSGNTIYF. The CDR3 DNA is TGTGCCAGCAGTTCCGGGACAACTTTCTCTGGAAACACCATATATTTT.

The chain has TRBV7-2 and TRBJ1-1, with D perhaps matching TRBD1 (5 bases). Looked up from germline, CDR1 is SGHTA and CDR2 is FQGNSA. The CDR3 has 12 amino acids. The V end was cut by 1 base, the J end by 10 bases, with 10 bases between. The CDR3 spells CASSLEGYRAFF. DNA for the CDR3: TGTGCCAGCAGCTTAGAGGGGTACCGAGCTTTCTTT.

CDR3 sequence: CAISPYQGEGTDTQYF. In DNA form, the CDR3 reads TGTGCCATCAGCCCCTATCAGGGCGAGGGCACAGATACGCAGTATTTT. The V and J genes are TRBV10-3 and TRBJ2-3; D may be TRBD1 (5 bases). The CDR3 is made up of 16 amino acids. The germline CDR1 and CDR2 sequences are ENHRY and SYGVKD. The V end was cut by 6 bases, the J end by 1 base, with 17 bases between.

The CDR3 spells CASSQGGGNQPQHF. The CDR3 nucleotides are TGTGCCAGCAGCCAAGGCGGCGGGAATCAGCCCCAGCATTTT. J is TRBJ1-5 and V is TRBV5-6, with D uncertain. V was shortened by 4 bases and J by 4 bases, with 12 bases between the two germline ends. The CDR3 covers 14 residues. Germline V gene sequence: CDR1 SGHDT, CDR2 YYEEEE.

The chain has TRBV6-2 or TRBV6-3 and TRBJ1-5; 11 positions match TRBD1. V trimming: 2 bases; J trimming: 0 bases; junction bases outside the gene matches: 3. The CDR3 loop spans 17 amino acids. CDR1 and CDR2 (germline): MNHEY, SVGEGT. The CDR3 sequence: CASSYGTGGYSNQPQHF. In nucleotides, the CDR3 is TGTGCCAGCAGTTACGGGACAGGGGGTTATAGCAATCAGCCCCAGCATTTT.

This clone has a single count. The chain carries TRBV15 and TRBJ2-5, with D maybe TRBD1 (5 bases). This CDR3 contains 12 residues. V was trimmed by 2 bases and J by 7 bases, leaving 8 bases between them. CDR1 and CDR2 (germline): LNHNV, YYDKDF (reference sequence). DNA of the CDR3: TGTGCCACCAGCAGACAGGGAAGGACCCAGTACTTC. Protein: CATSRQGRTQYF.

The rearrangement uses TRBV9 and TRBJ1-1; TRBD1 might be the D (5 bases). CDR1 SGDLS and CDR2 YYNGEE come from the germline V gene. V lost 4 bases and J 5 bases, leaving 21 bases between the germline ends. This CDR3 spans 16 amino acids. The CDR3 nucleotides are TGTGCCAGCAGCCCCCTCGGGGGGAACGCCGGAACTGAAGCTTTCTTT. This gives the protein CASSPLGGNAGTEAFF.

This clone was counted a single time. V is TRBV6-6 and J is TRBJ1-3; D is ambiguous. CDR3 length equals 16 residues. The V gene lost 0 bases and the J gene lost 0 bases, with 9 bases spanning the gap. The V gene's germline CDR1 is MNHNY and CDR2 SVGAGI (reference sequence). DNA for the CDR3: TGTGCCAGCAGTTACTCCTCACAGAACTCTGGAAACACCATATATTTT. Residues: CASSYSSQNSGNTIYF.

The rearrangement links TRBV5-1 to TRBJ1-5, with D possibly TRBD1 on 5 matching bases. V was clipped by 5 bases and J by 4 bases, with 10 bases between them. This CDR3 has 13 residues. Germline V gene lookup returns CDR1 SGHRS and CDR2 YFSETQ. DNA of the CDR3: TGCGCCAGCAGACTGACAGTTAATCAGCCCCAGCATTTT. This gives the protein CASRLTVNQPQHF. Complete variable domain (other parts from reference TRBV5-1 and TRBJ1-5): KAGVTQTPRYLIKTRGQQVTLSCSPISGHRSVSWYQQTPGQGLQFLFEYFSETQRNKGNFPGRFSGRQFSNSRSEMNVSTLELGDSALYLCASRLTVNQPQHFGDGTRLSIL.

V gene TRBV7-2 combines with J gene TRBJ1-2, with 9 nucleotides matching TRBD1. V lost 5 bases, J lost 0 bases, and 10 bases stayed unmatched. The CDR3 is made up of 17 amino acids. Germline V gene sequence: CDR1 SGHTA, CDR2 FQGNSA. This chain's CDR3 is CASSRGGQGSTNYGYTF. The CDR3 DNA reads as TGTGCCAGCAGCCGTGGGGGACAGGGTTCCACTAACTATGGCTACACCTTC. The whole variable domain, remainder taken from reference TRBV7-2 and TRBJ1-2, is GAGVSQSPSNKVTEKGKDVELRCDPISGHTALYWYRQSLGQGLEFLIYFQGNSAPDKSGLPSDRFSAERTGGSVSTLTIQRTQQEDSAVYLCASSRGGQGSTNYGYTFGSGTRLTVV.

The chain has TRBV6-1 and TRBJ2-1; tentative D call: TRBD2 (5 bases). The CDR3 consists of 15 residues. Germline V gene lookup returns CDR1 MNHNS and CDR2 SASEGT. Trimming took off 3 bases at V and 4 bases at J, with 13 bases between the two ends. Here the CDR3 DNA reads TGTGCCAGCAGTGATAGGGTAGCGCAGTACAATGAGCAGTTCTTC. It codes for CASSDRVAQYNEQFF.

This chain links TRBV19 with TRBJ2-5; D is undetermined. The CDR3 sequence is 15 residues long. Germline V CDR1 and CDR2: LNHDA, SQIVND (reference sequence). Trimming took off 4 bases at V and 0 bases at J, with 12 bases between the two ends. CDR3 residues: CASSTQLTYQETQYF. CDR3 nucleotide sequence: TGTGCCAGTAGTACACAATTAACGTACCAAGAGACCCAGTACTTC.

This rearrangement joins TRBV29-1 to TRBJ2-3; D remains unclear. This CDR3 comprises 13 residues. In germline, CDR1 is SQVTM, CDR2 ANQGSEA. V dropped 4 bases and J dropped 3 bases, with 11 bases sitting between them. CDR3 sequence: CSVATWATDTQYF. CDR3 nucleotides: TGCAGCGTTGCCACCTGGGCGACAGATACGCAGTATTTT.

The V gene is TRBV7-2, the J gene TRBJ2-3, with a possible D match to TRBD2 (6 bases). The CDR3 extends over 15 amino acids. Germline CDR1 reads SGHTA; CDR2 reads FQGNSA. Trimming took 3 bases from V and 2 from J, leaving 12 bases between them. This CDR3 reads CASSFRAGYTDTQYF. CDR3 sequence (DNA): TGTGCCAGCAGCTTCAGGGCGGGGTACACAGATACGCAGTATTTT.

V usage is TRBV7-2 and J usage is TRBJ1-1, with D possibly matching TRBD1 (5 bases). CDR1 is SGHTA and CDR2 is FQGNSA in the germline V gene. The CDR3 length is 13 residues. Trimming removed 5 bases at V and 4 bases at J, with 11 bases between. CDR3 loop: CASSTGGGTEAFF. CDR3 in DNA: TGTGCCAGCAGCACTGGGGGGGGCACTGAAGCTTTCTTT.

The chain couples TRBV15 to TRBJ1-2; the match to TRBD1 covers 7 bases. This CDR3 contains 17 residues. Germline lookup yields CDR1 LNHNV and CDR2 YYDKDF (reference sequence). V lost 5 bases and J lost 4; bases outside the gene matches: 16. CDR3 region: CATSRQRQGDPRYGYTF. DNA of the CDR3: TGTGCCACCAGCCGCCAGAGGCAGGGGGACCCACGCTATGGCTACACCTTC.

This clone showed up just once. The chain links TRBV12-5 to TRBJ2-7; TRBD1 matches 8 bases. CDR3 length equals 15 residues. The germline V gene has CDR1 LGHNT and CDR2 FRNRAP. Trimming took 3 bases from V and 3 from J; bases not matched to a gene: 7. CDR3 loop: CASGLHGTGSYEQYV. The CDR3, as DNA: TGTGCTAGTGGTTTACATGGGACAGGCAGCTACGAGCAGTACGTC.

This rearrangement joins TRBV5-1 to TRBJ1-1, with D maybe TRBD1 (6 bases). Trimming removed 4 bases at V and 3 bases at J, with 13 bases between. Per germline, CDR1 SGHRS and CDR2 YFSETQ. The length of the CDR3 is 14 residues. CDR3 in DNA: TGCGCCAGCAGCAGGGAAGGGGGAGACACTGAAGCTTTCTTT. Its protein product is CASSREGGDTEAFF.

This chain links TRBV18 with TRBJ1-2, with D hard to call. Germline CDR1 and CDR2: KGHSH and LQKENI. Trimming took 2 bases from V and 0 from J, leaving 4 bases between them. The CDR3 runs to 13 residues. In DNA form, the CDR3 reads TGTGCCAGCTCACCAGACACTAACTATGGCTACACCTTC. Protein: CASSPDTNYGYTF.

CDR3 DNA: TGTGCCAGCACTGCCGGGGCAGATACGCAGTATTTT. This translates into CASTAGADTQYF. The rearrangement links TRBV7-9 to TRBJ2-3; possible D gene TRBD2, 5 bases. V dropped 7 bases and J dropped 4 bases, with 9 bases sitting between them. The CDR3 is 12 residues long. Per germline, CDR1 SEHNR and CDR2 FQNEAQ (reference sequence).

This chain uses TRBV6-5 with TRBJ2-7, with 13 bases identical to TRBD2. Trimming cost V 6 bases and J 10 bases; bases outside gene matches: 9. Germline assignment: CDR1 MNHEY and CDR2 SVGAGI. The CDR3 spans 14 residues. The CDR3 DNA reads TGTGCCAGCAGACCACTAGCGGGAGGGCCTCCTCAGTACGTC. Protein product: CASRPLAGGPPQYV.

This chain joins TRBV6-5 and TRBJ2-5, with D perhaps TRBD1 (5 bases). CDR3 size: 13 residues. CDR1 and CDR2 (germline): MNHEY, SVGAGI. V lost 0 bases and J lost 7, with 9 bases in between. The CDR3 protein is CASSYSGQLTQYF. The CDR3 bases are TGTGCCAGCAGTTACTCGGGGCAACTGACCCAGTACTTC.

J is TRBJ1-5 and V is TRBV5-4; D is possibly TRBD1 (6 bases). Per the germline V gene, CDR1 is SGHNT and CDR2 is YYREEE (reference sequence). The CDR3 is 13 amino acids. The CDR3 region is CPLGGGRNQPQHF. The CDR3 DNA is TGTCCCTTAGGGGGGGGGCGGAATCAGCCCCAGCATTTT.

The chain links TRBV6-5 to TRBJ1-6, with 8 nucleotides matching TRBD1. Germline lookup yields CDR1 MNHEY and CDR2 SVGAGI. CDR3 length equals 14 residues. J lost 10 bases, V lost 6 bases, and 8 bases had no gene match. The CDR3 protein is CASSPGQGRSPLHF. CDR3 nucleotides: TGTGCCAGCAGCCCCGGACAGGGACGCTCACCCCTCCACTTT.